This is a list of T cell receptor beta chains from one sample in a study of sequential checkpoint blockade in melanoma. TCRdb's table, derived via immunoSEQ multiplex PCR, lists solely in-frame clones and lacks some. Among about 5,500 clones listed, roughly 50% were seen once. Sequencing used CD8+ T cells sorted from blood (inferred from file names), obtained from a patient given nivolumab and ipilimumab in sequence. These receptors were collected from a human donor with melanoma. The CDR3 runs from the conserved cysteine through the conserved F or W. D genes are given only for firm matches. Some rows mark clone size as missing; the rest say once, few, many or name a class of expanded clone.

TRBV9	few	-	TRBJ2-3	TGTGCCAGCAGCGCGACTTTAGCGACTAGCACAGATACGCAGTATTTT	CASSATLATSTDTQYF
TRBV2	-	-	TRBJ2-1	TGTGCCAGCAGTGACGACCCAAGAGCGACAGTTAGCCGGTTGAATGAGCAGTTCTTC	CASSDDPRATVSRLNEQFF
TRBV27	-	TRBD1	TRBJ2-1	TGTGCCAGCAGTCCGGGACAGGGGGTCAACAATGAGCAGTTCTTC	CASSPGQGVNNEQFF
TRBV4-2	few	-	TRBJ2-1	TGTGCCAGCAGCCAAGATCTTGCGCAATACAATGAGCAGTTCTTC	CASSQDLAQYNEQFF
TRBV5-6	-	-	TRBJ2-5	TGTGCCAGCAGCTTGCCAGCGGCAGAAGAGACCCAGTACTTC	CASSLPAAEETQYF
TRBV2	-	-	TRBJ1-6	TGTGCCAGCAGTGAAGGGCAGGGCTCTTCACCCCTCCACTTT	CASSEGQGSSPLHF
TRBV19	-	-	TRBJ1-1	TGTGCCAGTATTATGGGGGGGCGGGTCACTGAAGCTTTCTTT	CASIMGGRVTEAFF
TRBV30	-	TRBD2	TRBJ2-7	TGTGCCTGGAGACCCCTATTGCACCCTAATAGCGGGAGGCACGGTAGCTCCTACGAGCAGTACTTC	CAWRPLLHPNSGRHGSSYEQYF
TRBV14	medium-sized	TRBD1	TRBJ1-1	TGTGCCAGCAGCCAATTTTTAGGGGGCGCGTCCACTGAAGCTTTCTTT	CASSQFLGGASTEAFF
TRBV2	-	-	TRBJ1-2	TGTGCCAGCAGTGGCCCGCTTGACTCCCCCATCTATGGCTACACCTTC	CASSGPLDSPIYGYTF
TRBV30	-	-	TRBJ1-3	TGTGCCTGGAGTCAGACGGGCTCTGGAAACACCATATATTTT	CAWSQTGSGNTIYF
TRBV29-1	-	TRBD1	TRBJ2-1	TGCAGCGGGGGACAGGGGGCCTACAATGAGCAGTTCTTC	CSGGQGAYNEQFF
TRBV5-6	few	-	TRBJ1-1	TGTGCCAGCAGCTTTGCCAGAGGGATGCCTGAAGCTTTCTTT	CASSFARGMPEAFF
TRBV15	once	-	TRBJ2-6	TGTGCCACCAGCGGGCGCTCTGGGGCCAACGTCCTGACTTTC	CATSGRSGANVLTF
TRBV2	few	TRBD2	TRBJ2-1	TGTGCCAGCAAAGAAGGACTAGCGGGAGGATCTTACAATGAGCAGTTCTTC	CASKEGLAGGSYNEQFF
TRBV4-1	-	-	TRBJ2-6	TGCGCCAGCAGCCCCTTTTTGGTGGGGGCTGAATCTGGGGCCAACGTCCTGACTTTC	CASSPFLVGAESGANVLTF
TRBV9	-	-	TRBJ1-3	TGTGCCAGCAGCGTAGACGGGGGGCCTGGAAACACCATATATTTT	CASSVDGGPGNTIYF
TRBV9	-	TRBD1	TRBJ2-7	TGTGCCAGCAGTGAGTTCCAGACAGGGGGGTCCCACGAGCAGTACTTC	CASSEFQTGGSHEQYF
TRBV12-5	-	-	TRBJ2-1	TGTGCTAGTGGTTTCGGGGGCTCCTACAATGAGCAGTTCTTC	CASGFGGSYNEQFF
TRBV19	few	TRBD1	TRBJ1-2	TGTGCCAGTAGTATAGAGGAGACAGGGGCTTCTGGCTACACCTTC	CASSIEETGASGYTF
TRBV11-2	-	TRBD2	TRBJ2-7	TGTGCCAGCAGCGTTACGTCAGGGACTAGCGGGCTCCACAGCTACGAGCAGTACTTC	CASSVTSGTSGLHSYEQYF
TRBV7-9	-	TRBD1	TRBJ2-7	TGTGCCAGCAGCTCCCCAACGACAGGGGGTTCCCACGAGCAGTACTTC	CASSSPTTGGSHEQYF
TRBV11-2	few	TRBD2	TRBJ2-2	TGTGCCAGCATTACCCCGATGTCGGGACTAGTCCCGAACACCGGGGAGCTGTTTTTT	CASITPMSGLVPNTGELFF
TRBV7-6	-	-	TRBJ2-7	TGTGCCAGCAGCTTAGGTGGCAGGGGCTCCGAGCAGTACTTC	CASSLGGRGSEQYF
TRBV2	-	TRBD1	TRBJ2-1	TGTGCCAGCAGTGGGGTGGGACAGGTTTACAATGAGCAGTTCTTC	CASSGVGQVYNEQFF
TRBV2	-	-	TRBJ1-6	TGTGCCAGCAGTGATGGCCAGACAAATTCACCCCTCCACTTT	CASSDGQTNSPLHF
TRBV19	-	-	TRBJ1-5	TGTGCCAGTAAATTCGGGGGTCAGCCCCAGCATTTT	CASKFGGQPQHF
TRBV9	few	-	TRBJ1-2	TGTGCCAGCAGCGCAGGGGAAGGGATCCGGGGCTACACCTTC	CASSAGEGIRGYTF
TRBV4-1	medium-sized	TRBD2	TRBJ2-7	TGCGCCAGCAGCCAAGAGGGACTAGCGGGAGCTCTCGAGCAGTACTTC	CASSQEGLAGALEQYF
TRBV7-9	-	-	TRBJ2-7	TGTGCCAGCAGCTTCGAGAACGTCTACGAGCAGTACTTC	CASSFENVYEQYF
TRBV4-3	-	-	TRBJ2-7	TGCGCCAGCAGCCTAGGCACAGGGAGCTACGAGCAGTACTTC	CASSLGTGSYEQYF